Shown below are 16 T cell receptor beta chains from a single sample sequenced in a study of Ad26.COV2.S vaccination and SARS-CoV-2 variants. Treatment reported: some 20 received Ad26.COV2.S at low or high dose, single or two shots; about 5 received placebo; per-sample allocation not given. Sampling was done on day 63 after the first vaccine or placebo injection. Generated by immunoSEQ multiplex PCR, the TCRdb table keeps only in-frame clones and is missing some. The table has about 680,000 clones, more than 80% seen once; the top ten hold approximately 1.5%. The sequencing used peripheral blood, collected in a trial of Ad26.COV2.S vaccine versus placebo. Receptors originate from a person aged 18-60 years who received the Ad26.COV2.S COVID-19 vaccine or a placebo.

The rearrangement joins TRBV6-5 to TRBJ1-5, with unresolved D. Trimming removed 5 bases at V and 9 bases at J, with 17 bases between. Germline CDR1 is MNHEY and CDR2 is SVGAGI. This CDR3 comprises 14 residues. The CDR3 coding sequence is TGTGCCAGCAGTCCTTCCAATGGCCCGGGGCCCCAGCATTTT. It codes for CASSPSNGPGPQHF.

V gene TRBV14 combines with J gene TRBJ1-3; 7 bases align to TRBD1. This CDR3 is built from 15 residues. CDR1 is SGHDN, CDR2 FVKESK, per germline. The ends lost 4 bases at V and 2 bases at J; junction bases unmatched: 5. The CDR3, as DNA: TGTGCCAGCAGCCGTCGACAGGGACCTGGAAACACCATATATTTT. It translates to CASSRRQGPGNTIYF.

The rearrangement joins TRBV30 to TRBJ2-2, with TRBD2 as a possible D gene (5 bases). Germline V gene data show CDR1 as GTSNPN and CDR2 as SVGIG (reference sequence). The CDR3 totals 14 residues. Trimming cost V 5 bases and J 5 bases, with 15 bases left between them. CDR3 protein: CAWGRRTPTGELFF. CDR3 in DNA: TGTGCCTGGGGGAGAAGGACTCCTACCGGGGAGCTGTTTTTT.

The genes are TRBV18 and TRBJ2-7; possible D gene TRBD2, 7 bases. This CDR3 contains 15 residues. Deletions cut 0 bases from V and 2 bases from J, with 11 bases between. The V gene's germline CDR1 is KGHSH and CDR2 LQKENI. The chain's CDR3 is CASSPPLGGPYEQYF. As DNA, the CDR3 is TGTGCCAGCTCACCACCGCTGGGGGGGCCCTACGAGCAGTACTTC. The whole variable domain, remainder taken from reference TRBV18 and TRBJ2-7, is NAGVMQNPRHLVRRRGQEARLRCSPMKGHSHVYWYRQLPEEGLKFMVYLQKENIIDESGMPKERFSAEFPKEGPSILRIQQVVRGDSAAYFCASSPPLGGPYEQYFGPGTRLTVT.

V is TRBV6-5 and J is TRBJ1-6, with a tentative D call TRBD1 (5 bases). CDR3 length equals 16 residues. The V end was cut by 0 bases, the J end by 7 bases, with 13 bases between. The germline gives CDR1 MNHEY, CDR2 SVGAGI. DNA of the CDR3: TGTGCCAGCAGTTACTCATCAGGGTTGGGCAATTCACCCCTCCACTTT. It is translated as CASSYSSGLGNSPLHF.

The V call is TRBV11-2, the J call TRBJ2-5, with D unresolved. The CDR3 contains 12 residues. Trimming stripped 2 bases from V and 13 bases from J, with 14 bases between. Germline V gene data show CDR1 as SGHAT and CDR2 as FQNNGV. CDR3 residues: CASSLNSAGRYF. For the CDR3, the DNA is TGTGCCAGCAGCTTAAATTCGGCAGGAAGGTACTTC.

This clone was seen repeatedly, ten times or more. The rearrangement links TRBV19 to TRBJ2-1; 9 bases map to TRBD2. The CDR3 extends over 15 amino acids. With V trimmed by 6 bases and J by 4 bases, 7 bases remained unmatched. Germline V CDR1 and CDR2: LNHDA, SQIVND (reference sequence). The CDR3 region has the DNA TGTGCCAGTAGGGAACTAGCGGGCCGTTACAATGAGCAGTTCTTC. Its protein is CASRELAGRYNEQFF.

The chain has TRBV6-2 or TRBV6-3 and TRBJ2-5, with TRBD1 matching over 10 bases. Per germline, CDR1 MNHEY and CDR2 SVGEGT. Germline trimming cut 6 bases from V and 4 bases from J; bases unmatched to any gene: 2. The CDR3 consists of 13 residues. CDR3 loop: CASSRTGGETQYF. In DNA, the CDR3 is TGTGCCAGCAGCCGGACAGGGGGAGAGACCCAGTACTTC.

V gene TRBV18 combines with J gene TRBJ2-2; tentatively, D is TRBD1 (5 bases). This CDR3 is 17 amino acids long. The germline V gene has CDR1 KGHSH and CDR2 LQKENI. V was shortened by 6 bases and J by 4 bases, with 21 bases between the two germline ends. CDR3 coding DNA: TGTGCCAGCTCCCCTAGGGAAGGGGCGTCGAGCACCGGGGAGCTGTTTTTT. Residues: CASSPREGASSTGELFF.

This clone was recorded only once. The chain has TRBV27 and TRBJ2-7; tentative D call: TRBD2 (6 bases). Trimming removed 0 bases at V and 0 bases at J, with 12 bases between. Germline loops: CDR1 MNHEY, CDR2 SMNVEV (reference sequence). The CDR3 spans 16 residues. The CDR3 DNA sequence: TGTGCCAGCAGTTTATCGGGGGACTGGAGCTCCTACGAGCAGTACTTC. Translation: CASSLSGDWSSYEQYF.

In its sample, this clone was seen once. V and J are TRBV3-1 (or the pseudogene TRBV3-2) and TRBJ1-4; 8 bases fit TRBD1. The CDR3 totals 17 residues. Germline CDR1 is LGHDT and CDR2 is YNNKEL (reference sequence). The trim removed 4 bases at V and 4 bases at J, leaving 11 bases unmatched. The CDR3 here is CASSPNRQGRFNEKLFF. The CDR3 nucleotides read TGTGCCAGCAGCCCTAACCGACAGGGGAGGTTTAATGAAAAACTGTTTTTT.

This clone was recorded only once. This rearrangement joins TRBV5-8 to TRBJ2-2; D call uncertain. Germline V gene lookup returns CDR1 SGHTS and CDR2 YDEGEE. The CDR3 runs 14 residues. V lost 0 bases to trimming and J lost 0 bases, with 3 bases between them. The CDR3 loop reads CASSLGPNTGELFF. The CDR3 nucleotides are TGTGCCAGCAGCTTGGGACCGAACACCGGGGAGCTGTTTTTT.

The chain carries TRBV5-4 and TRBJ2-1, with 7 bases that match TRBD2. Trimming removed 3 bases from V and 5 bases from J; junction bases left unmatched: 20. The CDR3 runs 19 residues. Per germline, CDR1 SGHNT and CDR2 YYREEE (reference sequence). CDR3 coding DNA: TGTGCCAGCAGCTCCGCCCCGGGAGGCCGGACCTCCAGAAACAATGAGCAGTTCTTC. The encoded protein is CASSSAPGGRTSRNNEQFF.

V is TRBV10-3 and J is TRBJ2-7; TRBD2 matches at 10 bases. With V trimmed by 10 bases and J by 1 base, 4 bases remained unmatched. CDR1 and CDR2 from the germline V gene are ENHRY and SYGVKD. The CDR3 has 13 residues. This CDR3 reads CASTSGDSYEQYF. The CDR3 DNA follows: TGTGCCAGCACTAGCGGGGATTCCTACGAGCAGTACTTC.

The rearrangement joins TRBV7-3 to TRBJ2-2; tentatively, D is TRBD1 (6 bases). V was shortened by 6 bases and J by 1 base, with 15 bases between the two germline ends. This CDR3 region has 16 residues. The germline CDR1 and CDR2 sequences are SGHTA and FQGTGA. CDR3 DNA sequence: TGTGCCAGCAGTCCAAGGGGGACACAGAACACCGGGGAGCTGTTTTTT. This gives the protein CASSPRGTQNTGELFF. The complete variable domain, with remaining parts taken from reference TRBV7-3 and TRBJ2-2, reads GAGVSQTPSNKVTEKGKYVELRCDPISGHTALYWYRQSLGQGPEFLIYFQGTGAADDSGLPNDRFFAVRPEGSVSTLKIQRTERGDSAVYLCASSPRGTQNTGELFFGEGSRLTVL.

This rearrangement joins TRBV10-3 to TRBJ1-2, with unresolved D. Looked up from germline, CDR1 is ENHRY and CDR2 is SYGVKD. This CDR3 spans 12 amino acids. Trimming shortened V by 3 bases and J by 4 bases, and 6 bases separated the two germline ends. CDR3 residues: CAISEGFYGYTF. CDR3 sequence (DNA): TGTGCCATCAGTGAAGGGTTCTATGGCTACACCTTC.